Shown below are 32 T cell receptor beta chains from a single sample sequenced in a study of T cells after yellow fever vaccination. A single record per CDR3 protein comes from TCRdb applying MiXCR to the 5' RACE reads. The table has over 150,000 distinct CDR3 sequences, approximately 6.2% seen once. The specimen comprised CD4+ T cells sorted from PBMCs, sampled on the day of the first yellow fever vaccination. The source of these receptors is a man younger than 35 who received the YFV17D yellow fever vaccine.

This chain uses TRBV5-1 with TRBJ1-2, with D perhaps TRBD1 (5 bases). With 0 bases removed from V and 5 bases from J, the gap between germline ends came to 20 bases. Germline V gives CDR1 SGHRS, CDR2 YFSETQ. This CDR3 is 17 amino acids long. CDR3 bases: TGCGCCAGCAGCTTGGCCCGTTCAGGGTTCGACCTTTATGGCTACACCTTC. Protein product: CASSLARSGFDLYGYTF.

The chain links TRBV7-2 to TRBJ2-4; 8 nucleotides agree with TRBD1. Trimming cost V 4 bases and J 6 bases; bases outside gene matches: 2. The CDR3 runs 13 residues. The germline gives CDR1 SGHTA, CDR2 FQGNSA. The CDR3 sequence: CASSSTGANIQYF. DNA for the CDR3: TGTGCCAGCAGCTCGACAGGGGCAAACATTCAGTACTTC.

This clonotype was recorded at least ten times. The V call is TRBV5-6, the J call TRBJ1-1, with D possibly matching TRBD1 (5 bases). Germline V gene data show CDR1 as SGHDT and CDR2 as YYEEEE. The V end lost 4 bases, the J end lost 0 bases, and 10 bases lay between the germline ends. CDR3 size: 14 residues. The DNA for the CDR3 is TGTGCCAGCAGCCTGGGACCCATGAACACTGAAGCTTTCTTT. Encoded protein: CASSLGPMNTEAFF.

This clonotype was detected ten times or more. V gene TRBV11-2 combines with J gene TRBJ2-7; weak D call: TRBD1 (5 bases). Between the trimmed V and J ends, which lost 4 bases and 3 bases, there was a span of 25 bases. The CDR3 covers 18 residues. Germline V gene sequence: CDR1 SGHAT, CDR2 FQNNGV. CDR3: CASSSPDGRQHPGYEQYF. The CDR3, as DNA: TGTGCCAGCAGCTCCCCGGATGGAAGACAGCATCCGGGCTACGAGCAGTACTTC.

This clonotype has more than one count but fewer than ten. The chain carries TRBV20-1 and TRBJ2-1; 8 nucleotides agree with TRBD2. Germline V gives CDR1 DFQATT, CDR2 SNEGSKA (reference sequence). The CDR3 consists of 16 residues. J was trimmed by 10 bases and V by 0 bases; bases with no gene match: 14. For the CDR3, the DNA is TGCAGTGCTAGAGATCATAACGGGGGGGCCAGATGGGAGCAGTTCTTC. Translating gives CSARDHNGGARWEQFF.

This clonotype was picked up many times. J is TRBJ2-5 and V is TRBV6-5; 8 nucleotides match TRBD2. The CDR3 is 16 amino acids. V lost 0 bases to trimming and J lost 8 bases; unmatched junction nucleotides: 11. Per the germline V gene, CDR1 is MNHEY and CDR2 is SVGAGI. The CDR3 DNA reads TGTGCCAGCAGTTACTCGGCACTAGCGGCGGTCGGAACCCAGTACTTC. This sequence encodes CASSYSALAAVGTQYF.

This clonotype was detected ten times or more. V and J are TRBV4-2 and TRBJ2-7, with a possible D match to TRBD2 (6 bases). The CDR3 totals 14 residues. Per the germline V gene, CDR1 is LGHNA and CDR2 is YNFKEQ. V lost 1 base to trimming and J lost 5 bases, with 12 bases between them. CDR3 bases: TGTGCCAGCAGCCAAGTTGTCGGGGGTAACGAGCAGTACTTC. Amino acids: CASSQVVGGNEQYF.

Many counts were recorded for this clonotype. This chain links TRBV12-3 or TRBV12-4 with TRBJ1-1; D is possibly TRBD1 (6 bases). V was clipped by 7 bases and J by 11 bases, with 14 bases between them. The CDR3 spans 11 residues. The CDR3 region is CASKYREGAFF. The CDR3 DNA follows: TGTGCCAGCAAGTACAGGGAAGGGGCTTTCTTT.

The chain employs TRBV7-6 and TRBJ2-5; D may match TRBD1 or TRBD2 (6 bases each). In germline, CDR1 is SGHVS, CDR2 FNYEAQ. This CDR3 spans 16 amino acids. Trimming stripped 3 bases from V and 5 bases from J, with 19 bases between. The chain's CDR3 is CASSLPGGGAWETQYF. CDR3 sequence (DNA): TGTGCCAGCAGCTTGCCCGGGGGCGGGGCCTGGGAGACCCAGTACTTC.

This chain links TRBV10-3 with TRBJ1-5, with a possible D match to TRBD1 (5 bases). Trimming cost V 6 bases and J 4 bases, with 16 bases left between them. The CDR3 loop spans 15 amino acids. CDR1 and CDR2 (germline): ENHRY, SYGVKD. In DNA, the CDR3 is TGTGCCATCAGCCCCGTGAGGGGTGGTAATCAGCCCCAGCATTTT. Its translation: CAISPVRGGNQPQHF.

This clonotype was found a few times. The chain joins TRBV21-1 to TRBJ2-1. TRBV21-1 is given as a pseudogene. The CDR3 is made up of 15 amino acids. The CDR3 sequence: CASSRMKSFYNEQFF. The CDR3 nucleotides read TGTGCCAGCAGCCGGATGAAATCCTTTTACAATGAGCAGTTCTTC.

This clonotype was detected ten times or more. This chain links TRBV19 with TRBJ1-4; D is unresolved. Trimming took off 5 bases at V and 0 bases at J, with 10 bases between the two ends. The CDR3 loop spans 15 amino acids. The germline V gene encodes CDR1 LNHDA and CDR2 SQIVND (reference sequence). In DNA, the CDR3 is TGTGCCAGTAGTCCCCGGGGAGCAACTAATGAAAAACTGTTTTTT. Its translation: CASSPRGATNEKLFF.

This clonotype was observed a handful of times. The V call is TRBV5-1, the J call TRBJ2-5; D gene unclear. The CDR3 totals 14 residues. Germline V lookup: CDR1 SGHRS, CDR2 YFSETQ. Trimming took 1 base from V and 2 from J, leaving 9 bases between them. CDR3 nucleotide sequence: TGCGCCAGCAGCTTGAGGTCTACTCAAGAGACCCAGTACTTC. Amino acid sequence: CASSLRSTQETQYF.

The chain joins TRBV2 to TRBJ2-5; D might be TRBD1 or TRBD2, each matching 6 bases. The CDR3 runs 15 residues. CDR1 is SNHLY, CDR2 FYNNEI, per germline. Trimming removed 4 bases from V and 5 bases from J, with 17 bases in between. The CDR3, as DNA: TGTGCCAGCAGTGTTCCCAGGGGACTTCGGGAGACCCAGTACTTC. Its translation: CASSVPRGLRETQYF.

CDR3 residues: CASSQRLDALNTGELFF. CDR3 nucleotides: TGTGCCAGCAGCCAACGGCTAGACGCCCTGAACACCGGGGAGCTGTTTTTT. This sequence joins TRBV14 and TRBJ2-2; D is ambiguous. V was trimmed by 2 bases and J by 1 base, leaving 14 bases between them. This CDR3 has 17 amino acids. Germline CDR1 SGHDN, CDR2 FVKESK.

This clonotype has only a few counts. The V call is TRBV5-1, the J call TRBJ2-2; D uncertain. Germline V gene lookup returns CDR1 SGHRS and CDR2 YFSETQ. This CDR3 spans 14 amino acids. Trimming stripped 0 bases from V and 6 bases from J, with 9 bases between. The CDR3 here is CASSLDSRAGELFF. The CDR3 bases are TGCGCCAGCAGCTTGGACAGTCGAGCCGGGGAGCTGTTTTTT.

This clonotype has more than one count but fewer than ten. DNA for the CDR3: TGTGCCAGCAGTCCTTCGGGACAGGGGATTCGAGATACGCAGTATTTT. Protein: CASSPSGQGIRDTQYF. The chain carries TRBV12-3 or TRBV12-4 and TRBJ2-3; 10 positions agree with TRBD1. This CDR3 is 16 amino acids long. V dropped 5 bases and J dropped 5; count of bases not matched to a gene: 10.

This sequence joins TRBV11-2 and TRBJ1-5; 8 nucleotides match TRBD1. Germline V lookup: CDR1 SGHAT, CDR2 FQNNGV. The junction had 8 bases not matched to a gene; V was cut back by 4 bases and J by 9 bases. The CDR3 contains 14 residues. For the CDR3, the DNA is TGTGCCAGCAGCTCCGGACAGGGACCGTTGCCCCAGCATTTT. Its protein product is CASSSGQGPLPQHF.

In its sample, this clonotype was seen a few times. The chain carries TRBV7-8 and TRBJ1-4, with 9 positions matching TRBD1. This CDR3 contains 16 residues. Germline V gives CDR1 SGHVS, CDR2 FQNEAQ. V dropped 3 bases and J dropped 11; count of bases not matched to a gene: 13. CDR3 protein: CASSLRTGASTEKLFF. The CDR3 DNA reads as TGTGCCAGCAGCTTGCGGACAGGGGCTTCAACCGAGAAACTGTTTTTT.

The chain couples TRBV6-5 to TRBJ2-2; possible D gene TRBD2, 5 bases. This CDR3 contains 14 residues. Germline V gives CDR1 MNHEY, CDR2 SVGAGI. Deletions cut 0 bases from V and 6 bases from J, with 8 bases between. The CDR3 spells CASSYSEVAGELFF. CDR3 DNA sequence: TGTGCCAGCAGTTACTCGGAGGTAGCCGGGGAGCTGTTTTTT.

This clonotype was seen many times. The CDR3 DNA reads as TGTGCCAGCAGCTTACAGGGGGCGCATGAAAAACTGTTTTTT. It translates to CASSLQGAHEKLFF. The J gene is TRBJ1-4, the V gene TRBV5-5; 9 bases are a match to TRBD1. The trim removed 2 bases at V and 6 bases at J, leaving 2 bases unmatched. The CDR3 consists of 14 residues. Germline CDR1 and CDR2: SGHKS and YYEKEE (reference sequence). The full variable domain, completed using reference TRBV5-5 and TRBJ1-4, is DAGVTQSPTHLIKTRGQQVTLRCSPISGHKSVSWYQQVLGQGPQFIFQYYEKEERGRGNFPDRFSARQFPNYSSELNVNALLLGDSALYLCASSLQGAHEKLFFGSGTQLSVL.

Ten or more counts support this clonotype. The junction shows a germline mismatch at one end, possibly a read error. The gene calls are TRBV7-2 and TRBJ2-5; a possible D gene is TRBD1 (6 bases). The length of the CDR3 is 17 residues. CDR1 and CDR2 from the germline V gene are SGHTA and FQGNSA. CDR3: CASSSGSWGPSQKTQYF. The CDR3 region has the DNA TGTGCCAGCAGCTCCGGATCTTGGGGGCCCTCCCAAAAGACCCAGTACTTC.

V and J are TRBV27 and TRBJ2-3; possibly TRBD1 for D (5 bases). V lost 7 bases and J 1 base, leaving 12 bases between the germline ends. There are 14 residues in the CDR3. Germline V CDR1 and CDR2: MNHEY, SMNVEV (reference sequence). CDR3 sequence: CASTSAGRTDTQYF. Written as DNA, the CDR3 is TGTGCCAGCACGTCCGCAGGGCGCACAGATACGCAGTATTTT.

This chain uses TRBV5-1 with TRBJ2-1, with D perhaps given as TRBD1 or TRBD2 (6 bases each). The CDR3 runs to 18 residues. The ends were cut back, 4 bases at V and 9 bases at J, with 29 bases in the middle. CDR1 SGHRS and CDR2 YFSETQ come from the germline V gene. In nucleotides, the CDR3 is TGCGCCAGCAGCCCGGGGTGGTCGGGGGCCCATCTTGAAGGTGAGCAGTTCTTC. Translated, it gives CASSPGWSGAHLEGEQFF.

This clonotype was observed at least ten times. The rearrangement uses TRBV5-4 and TRBJ2-5; 15 nucleotides match TRBD2. The CDR3 is 16 amino acids. The V and J ends lost 4 bases and 4 bases, in that order; junction bases with no gene match: 5. The germline gives CDR1 SGHNT, CDR2 YYREEE (reference sequence). DNA of the CDR3: TGTGCCAGCAGCCAGCCGGGACTAGCGGGGGGAGAGACCCAGTACTTC. It yields the protein CASSQPGLAGGETQYF.

This clonotype has just a few counts. This chain joins TRBV7-8 and TRBJ2-1; 9 bases line up with TRBD2. The CDR3 consists of 16 residues. Trimming removed 5 bases from V and 6 bases from J; junction bases left unmatched: 11. Looked up from germline, CDR1 is SGHVS and CDR2 is FQNEAQ. The CDR3 is CASSPAGGHWGNEQFF. DNA for the CDR3: TGTGCCAGCAGCCCCGCGGGGGGGCACTGGGGCAATGAGCAGTTCTTC.

Remarks on this clonotype: Germline is not matched at one junction end, which may reflect a read error. V and J are TRBV5-4 and TRBJ2-5; no definite D call. Germline V gene sequence: CDR1 SGHNT, CDR2 YYREEE (reference sequence). The CDR3 contains 14 residues. This CDR3 reads CASSLEQRQETHYF. CDR3 in DNA: TGTGCCAGCAGCTTGGAACAGCGACAAGAGACCCACTACTTC.

The chain uses TRBV7-9 and TRBJ2-5, with D unresolved. Germline V gives CDR1 SEHNR, CDR2 FQNEAQ (reference sequence). The CDR3 runs 13 residues. Trimming cost V 5 bases and J 3 bases, with 10 bases left between them. The CDR3 spells CASSRSGKETQYF. In DNA form, the CDR3 reads TGTGCCAGCAGCCGATCCGGAAAAGAGACCCAGTACTTC.

Points on this clonotype: At one end, the junction sequence differs from germline, possibly due to a read error. The chain couples TRBV19 to TRBJ2-5, with D uncertain. Germline CDR1 is LNHDA and CDR2 is SQIVND (reference sequence). CDR3 length equals 13 residues. The CDR3 sequence is CASSQTGQEAQYF. Here the CDR3 DNA reads TGTGCCAGCAGCCAGACGGGTCAAGAGGCCCAGTACTTC.

This clonotype was recorded at least ten times. The CDR3 sequence is CASSYSRGTAFVIGANVLTF. The CDR3 DNA is TGTGCCAGCAGTTACTCAAGAGGGACCGCGTTTGTGATTGGGGCCAACGTCCTGACTTTC. The rearrangement links TRBV6-2 or TRBV6-3 to TRBJ2-6, with D perhaps TRBD1 or TRBD2 (5 bases each). Trimming left V 0 bases short and J 3 bases short, with 21 bases between. CDR1 is MNHEY and CDR2 is SVGEGT in the germline V gene. CDR3 length: 20 amino acids.

This clonotype was observed many times. J is TRBJ2-7 and V is TRBV2, with TRBD2 as a possible D gene (6 bases). CDR1 and CDR2 from the germline V gene are SNHLY and FYNNEI. This CDR3 has 13 residues. Deletions cut 0 bases from V and 6 bases from J, with 9 bases between. The CDR3 protein is CASSEAGGAEQYV. The CDR3 DNA reads as TGTGCCAGCAGTGAAGCGGGCGGGGCCGAGCAGTACGTC.

This clonotype was picked up a small number of times. The J gene is TRBJ1-1, the V gene TRBV25-1; D is undetermined. The germline V and J ends were trimmed by 4 bases and 2 bases, with 11 bases remaining between them. Per the germline V gene, CDR1 is MGHDK and CDR2 is SYGVNS. This CDR3 contains 14 residues. CDR3: CASSVDYSNTEAFF. The CDR3 DNA reads as TGTGCCAGCAGTGTCGACTACAGCAACACTGAAGCTTTCTTT. Combining the CDR3 with reference TRBV25-1 and TRBJ1-1 gives the whole variable domain EADIYQTPRYLVIGTGKKITLECSQTMGHDKMYWYQQDPGMELHLIHYSYGVNSTEKGDLSSESTVSRIRTEHFPLTLESARPSHTSQYLCASSVDYSNTEAFFGQGTRLTVV.